The clone carrying this T cell receptor beta chain turned up a few times. This sample also contains other DNA sequences that code for the same CDR3. The data originate from a study of CD8+ T cells in alopecia areata. Treatment described: oral pan-JAK inhibitor, 5-10 mg twice daily. Extracted from the samples, RNA was reverse transcribed into cDNA to serve as the sequencing template. Assay used: immunoSEQ multiplex PCR; TCRdb lists only in-frame clones, some missing. The table records about 200,000 clones, roughly 64% of them present only once. The TCR originated in a human donor with alopecia areata. This specimen was CD4+ T cells sorted from blood, taken at week 24, from a patient treated with tofacitinib.

The CDR3 loop reads CASSLGTGTQETQYF. CDR3 bases: TGTGCCAGCAGCTTAGGGACTGGGACGCAAGAGACCCAGTACTTC. The V gene is TRBV7-6, the J gene TRBJ2-5, with D perhaps TRBD1 or TRBD2 (5 bases each). Per germline, CDR1 SGHVS and CDR2 FNYEAQ. The CDR3 loop spans 15 amino acids. V was clipped by 1 base and J by 2 bases, with 11 bases between them.